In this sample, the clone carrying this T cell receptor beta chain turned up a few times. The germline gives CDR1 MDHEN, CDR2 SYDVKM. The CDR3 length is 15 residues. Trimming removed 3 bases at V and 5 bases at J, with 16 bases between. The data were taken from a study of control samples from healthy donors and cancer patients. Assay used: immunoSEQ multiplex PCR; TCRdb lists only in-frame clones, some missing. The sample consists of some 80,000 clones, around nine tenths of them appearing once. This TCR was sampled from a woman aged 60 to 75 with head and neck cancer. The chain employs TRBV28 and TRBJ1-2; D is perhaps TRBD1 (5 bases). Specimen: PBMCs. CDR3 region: CASSFQTGTYYGYTF. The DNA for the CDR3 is TGTGCCAGCAGTTTCCAAACCGGGACGTATTATGGCTACACCTTC.